The 29 T cell receptor beta chains below all came from one sample that was sequenced in a study of blood T cell repertoires in COVID-19. TCRdb keeps only in-frame clones here, not all; method: immunoSEQ multiplex PCR. The sample consists of about 67,000 clones, about 87% of them appearing once. The sequencing input was peripheral blood. The source is a man aged 50 to 60 with active COVID-19.

V and J are TRBV6-2 or TRBV6-3 and TRBJ2-3; D is ambiguous. The CDR3 sequence is 13 residues long. The V end lost 3 bases, the J end lost 5 bases, and 9 bases lay between the germline ends. Germline CDR1 reads MNHEY; CDR2 reads SVGEGT. This CDR3 is CASSYSSRDTQYF. CDR3 DNA sequence: TGTGCCAGCAGTTATAGTAGTCGAGATACGCAGTATTTT.

This rearrangement joins TRBV24-1 to TRBJ2-1, with a possible D match to TRBD1 (5 bases). V was pared by 4 bases and J by 0 bases, with 12 bases between. Germline V lookup: CDR1 KGHDR, CDR2 SFDVKD. The CDR3 has 16 amino acids. CDR3 region: CATSDPTESSYNEQFF. CDR3 DNA: TGTGCCACCAGTGACCCGACAGAGAGCTCCTACAATGAGCAGTTCTTC.

The chain employs TRBV4-3 and TRBJ1-2; D not resolved. Per germline, CDR1 LGHNA and CDR2 YSLEER. This CDR3 contains 14 residues. Trimming shortened V by 3 bases and J by 10 bases, and 18 bases separated the two germline ends. The CDR3 spells CASSHRGQESSYTF. The CDR3 DNA reads as TGCGCCAGCAGCCATCGTGGGCAAGAAAGCTCCTACACCTTC.

This clone came up once. J is TRBJ1-1 and V is TRBV12-3 or TRBV12-4; tentatively, D is TRBD1 (5 bases). With 2 bases removed from V and 6 bases from J, the gap between germline ends came to 10 bases. This CDR3 contains 13 residues. The CDR3 DNA follows: TGTGCCAGCAGTTTACGGGGGTCGCCTGAAGCTTTCTTT. It yields the protein CASSLRGSPEAFF.

The CDR3 sequence is CASSLPIYTGSTEAFF. The CDR3, as DNA: TGTGCCAGCAGTTTACCTATCTACACAGGGTCCACTGAAGCTTTCTTT. The chain combines TRBV28 with TRBJ1-1; weak D call: TRBD1 (6 bases). Per germline, CDR1 MDHEN and CDR2 SYDVKM. Trimming removed 2 bases at V and 4 bases at J, with 17 bases between. The CDR3 has 16 residues.

This clone was seen only a few times. This chain links TRBV12-3 or TRBV12-4 with TRBJ1-5, with 8 bases identical to TRBD1. Trimming took 6 bases from V and 5 from J; bases not matched to a gene: 3. CDR3 length: 13 amino acids. CDR3 DNA sequence: TGTGCCAGCAGGCAACAGGGGGATCAGCCCCAGCATTTT. It specifies CASRQQGDQPQHF.

The chain recombines TRBV7-2 with TRBJ2-3, with TRBD2 matching 9 bases. The CDR3 consists of 16 residues. The germline CDR1 and CDR2 sequences are SGHTA and FQGNSA. V shed 5 bases, J shed 2 bases, and the junction held 8 bases outside the gene matches. This CDR3 reads CASSLGLAGPTDTQYF. The CDR3 nucleotides are TGTGCCAGCAGCCTGGGGCTAGCGGGGCCCACAGATACGCAGTATTTT.

The chain joins TRBV6-5 to TRBJ1-4; D unresolved. There are 12 residues in the CDR3. Trimming removed 7 bases at V and 0 bases at J, with 3 bases between. CDR1 and CDR2 from the germline V gene are MNHEY and SVGAGI. The CDR3 DNA sequence: TGTGCCAGCACTACAACTAATGAAAAACTGTTTTTT. It specifies CASTTTNEKLFF.

This clone came up once. The chain carries TRBV3-1 (or the pseudogene TRBV3-2) and TRBJ2-7, with 8 bases identical to TRBD2. V trimming: 3 bases; J trimming: 2 bases; junction bases outside the gene matches: 6. The V gene's germline CDR1 is LGHDT and CDR2 YNNKEL (reference sequence). CDR3 length: 15 residues. DNA of the CDR3: TGTGCCAGCAGCCACCCCGGGGGGGGCCCCTACGAGCAGTACTTC. This codes for CASSHPGGGPYEQYF.

This rearrangement joins TRBV15 to TRBJ1-1; D might be TRBD1 (5 bases). Germline assignment: CDR1 LNHNV and CDR2 YYDKDF (reference sequence). This CDR3 region has 14 residues. V lost 1 base and J 1 base, leaving 7 bases between the germline ends. The CDR3 loop is CATSRGQTNTEAFF. The CDR3 DNA sequence: TGTGCCACCAGCAGAGGACAGACGAACACTGAAGCTTTCTTT.

The genes are TRBV10-3 and TRBJ1-2; D remains unclear. Germline V gene data show CDR1 as ENHRY and CDR2 as SYGVKD. There are 12 residues in the CDR3. V was pared by 3 bases and J by 10 bases, with 12 bases between. The CDR3 reads CAISELSRDYTF. CDR3 nucleotide sequence: TGTGCCATCAGTGAACTGAGCCGGGACTACACCTTC.

This clone was seen only once. The chain employs TRBV29-1 and TRBJ1-2; TRBD1 matches 7 bases. Germline CDR1 reads SQVTM; CDR2 reads ANQGSEA. The CDR3 consists of 11 residues. Losses at the gene ends were 7 bases for V and 5 bases for J; bases not matched to a gene: 4. CDR3 nucleotides: TGCAGCGGACAGGGCTTATATGGCTACACCTTC. It is translated as CSGQGLYGYTF. The full variable domain, its missing parts supplied by reference TRBV29-1 and TRBJ1-2, is SAVISQKPSRDICQRGTSLTIQCQVDSQVTMMFWYRQQPGQSLTLIATANQGSEATYESGFVIDKFPISRPNLTFSTLTVSNMSPEDSSIYLCSGQGLYGYTFGSGTRLTVV.

V gene TRBV5-4 combines with J gene TRBJ1-2; no clear D gene. V lost 3 bases, J lost 6 bases, and 9 bases lay in between. Germline V gives CDR1 SGHNT, CDR2 YYREEE (reference sequence). This CDR3 has 12 residues. The CDR3 region is CASSSGGNGYTF. CDR3 sequence (DNA): TGTGCCAGCAGCTCCGGCGGAAATGGCTACACCTTC.

The chain couples TRBV29-1 to TRBJ2-3, with 7 bases identical to TRBD2. Germline assignment: CDR1 SQVTM and CDR2 ANQGSEA. This CDR3 comprises 12 residues. Trimming cost V 3 bases and J 4 bases; bases outside gene matches: 1. Written as DNA, the CDR3 is TGCAGCGTTGATGCGGGGGCAGATACGCAGTATTTT. This gives the protein CSVDAGADTQYF.

This chain links TRBV28 with TRBJ1-4; D remains unclear. The CDR3 contains 13 residues. Germline CDR1 and CDR2: MDHEN and SYDVKM. Trimming pared 6 bases from V and 11 bases from J, leaving 16 bases between. The CDR3 loop reads CASSPPRVEKLFF. The CDR3 DNA reads TGTGCCAGCAGCCCTCCTCGGGTGGAGAAACTGTTTTTT.

This chain uses TRBV7-3 with TRBJ2-3; 11 nucleotides agree with TRBD2. Losses at the gene ends were 4 bases for V and 4 bases for J; bases not matched to a gene: 4. The CDR3 sequence is 15 residues long. CDR1 SGHTA and CDR2 FQGTGA come from the germline V gene. This CDR3 is CASSSLSGGADTQYF. The CDR3 DNA follows: TGTGCCAGCAGCTCCCTTAGCGGGGGGGCAGATACGCAGTATTTT.

This chain uses TRBV14 with TRBJ1-2, with 7 positions matching TRBD1. The germline gives CDR1 SGHDN, CDR2 FVKESK. The CDR3 loop spans 13 amino acids. After removal of 3 bases from V and 5 bases from J, the junction contained 3 bases not matched to a gene. CDR3 loop: CASSHARGYGYTF. The DNA for the CDR3 is TGTGCCAGCAGCCACGCCAGGGGGTATGGCTACACCTTC.

The chain links TRBV5-1 to TRBJ1-4; D is uncertain. The length of the CDR3 is 15 residues. Trimming took off 3 bases at V and 0 bases at J, with 9 bases between the two ends. Germline V gene sequence: CDR1 SGHRS, CDR2 YFSETQ. The CDR3 reads CASSSNRATNEKLFF. The CDR3 DNA sequence: TGCGCCAGCAGCTCGAACAGAGCAACTAATGAAAAACTGTTTTTT.

This chain joins TRBV5-4 and TRBJ2-3; D may be TRBD2 (6 bases). V lost 4 bases to trimming and J lost 8 bases, with 14 bases between them. Germline-derived CDR1 and CDR2 are SGHNT and YYREEE (reference sequence). This CDR3 is 13 amino acids long. The CDR3 here is CASSISRGRTQYF. In DNA, the CDR3 is TGTGCCAGCAGCATCTCGCGGGGCCGTACGCAGTATTTT.

V gene TRBV30 combines with J gene TRBJ1-2, with unresolved D. The V gene's germline CDR1 is GTSNPN and CDR2 SVGIG (reference sequence). The CDR3 has 13 residues. The CDR3 loop reads CVAVPSSNYGYTF. CDR3 nucleotide sequence: TGTGTCGCGGTTCCTTCTAGTAACTATGGCTACACCTTC.

In this sample, this clone turned up a few times. V is TRBV28 and J is TRBJ2-7; tentatively, D is TRBD1 (6 bases). The CDR3 has 14 amino acids. The V and J ends lost 6 bases and 5 bases respectively, with 17 bases between them. Germline CDR1 and CDR2: MDHEN and SYDVKM. The CDR3 reads CASRPGTMADEQYF. As DNA, the CDR3 is TGTGCCAGCAGGCCCGGGACAATGGCGGACGAGCAGTACTTC.

This clone was seen more than once but under ten times. The chain carries TRBV27 and TRBJ2-1, with 7 nucleotides matching TRBD1. V was pared by 3 bases and J by 5 bases, with 7 bases of the junction left unmatched. CDR3 length: 15 amino acids. Germline CDR1 MNHEY, CDR2 SMNVEV (reference sequence). CDR3 coding DNA: TGTGCCAGCAGTTTGAGGGGGCCCGGGGACAATGAGCAGTTCTTC. This sequence encodes CASSLRGPGDNEQFF.

J is TRBJ2-5 and V is TRBV28; TRBD2 agrees at 12 bases. With 2 bases clipped from V and 5 bases from J, the junction kept 9 bases outside the gene matches. Per germline, CDR1 MDHEN and CDR2 SYDVKM. This CDR3 is built from 17 residues. The CDR3 DNA is TGTGCCAGCAGTTTACCCCCCGGACTAGCGGGGAAGGAGACCCAGTACTTC. This gives the protein CASSLPPGLAGKETQYF.

This chain uses TRBV19 with TRBJ1-5; no clear D. Germline V CDR1 and CDR2: LNHDA, SQIVND (reference sequence). This CDR3 is built from 13 residues. Trimming shortened V by 3 bases and J by 3 bases, and 6 bases separated the two germline ends. The CDR3 bases are TGTGCCAGTAGTATGCAGGTCAATCAGCCCCAGCATTTT. This translates into CASSMQVNQPQHF.

This clone turned up a few times. The J gene is TRBJ1-1, the V gene TRBV15; tentatively, D is TRBD1 (6 bases). The germline V gene has CDR1 LNHNV and CDR2 YYDKDF (reference sequence). Trimming shortened V by 5 bases and J by 5 bases, and 21 bases separated the two germline ends. The CDR3 spans 16 residues. The DNA of the CDR3 is TGTGCCACCAGCCGGTTATTAGGGGGGGAAGTTACTGAAGCTTTCTTT. It yields the protein CATSRLLGGEVTEAFF.

This chain uses TRBV9 with TRBJ1-6; D possibly corresponds to TRBD1 (5 bases). The length of the CDR3 is 15 residues. Germline V lookup: CDR1 SGDLS, CDR2 YYNGEE. Trimming removed 1 base from V and 7 bases from J, with 12 bases in between. For the CDR3, the DNA is TGTGCCAGCAGCGTAAAAGGGGCGGAAAATTCACCCCTCCACTTT. Amino acids: CASSVKGAENSPLHF.

CDR3 DNA sequence: TGTGCCAGCAGCTTACGCGCTAGCGGGGCTCAAGAGACCCAGTACTTC. Translating it yields CASSLRASGAQETQYF. The V and J genes are TRBV7-2 and TRBJ2-5; 9 nucleotides agree with TRBD2. The J segment lost 2 bases and the V segment lost 2 bases, leaving 6 bases of the junction unmatched. The CDR3 consists of 16 residues. Germline V gene data show CDR1 as SGHTA and CDR2 as FQGNSA.

The chain links TRBV6-4 to TRBJ1-2; D might be TRBD1 (6 bases). The CDR3 is 14 residues long. Per germline, CDR1 MRHNA and CDR2 SNTAGT. V lost 6 bases and J 4 bases, leaving 15 bases between the germline ends. CDR3 DNA: TGTGCCAGCAGCCCTGGGGGCCAGCCCTATGGCTACACCTTC. Its translation is CASSPGGQPYGYTF.

V is TRBV7-8 and J is TRBJ1-2; D remains unclear. This CDR3 contains 14 residues. Trimming took off 5 bases at V and 3 bases at J, with 13 bases between the two ends. CDR1 and CDR2 from the germline V gene are SGHVS and FQNEAQ. The CDR3 loop is CASSPVTGDYGYTF. The CDR3 nucleotides are TGTGCCAGCAGCCCAGTAACGGGAGACTATGGCTACACCTTC.